One TCR beta chain is described in this entry. Its antigen remains unidentified. This entry is derived from a study of shared clonotypes between healthy human individuals. Libraries were prepared by immunoSEQ multiplex PCR; TCRdb keeps only in-frame clonotypes and omits some of them. In the table there are 1,400,000 or so clones, 98% to 99% of which are singletons. Germline V gene data show CDR1 as WNHNN and CDR2 as SYGVQD (reference sequence). V lost 0 bases and J lost 3, with 14 bases in between. The CDR3 spans 16 residues. Within Nashville, Tennessee resided all donors, each a Caucasian adult. Overall study findings and caveats: Sorted-subset sequencing was shown by rarefaction to be incomplete despite large depth. Sequencing depth was expected to influence donor clonotype sharing.

Sequencing was performed on naive CD4+ T cells sorted from blood. Regarding subset: CD45RA+ positively selected. This clonotype was obtained from a man aged 25 to 40 in good health. This chain joins TRBV10-1 and TRBJ1-1; no firm D call. CDR3 loop: CASSESRSPVYTEAFF. In nucleotides, the CDR3 is TGCGCCAGCAGTGAGTCGAGGTCGCCAGTGTACACTGAAGCTTTCTTT.